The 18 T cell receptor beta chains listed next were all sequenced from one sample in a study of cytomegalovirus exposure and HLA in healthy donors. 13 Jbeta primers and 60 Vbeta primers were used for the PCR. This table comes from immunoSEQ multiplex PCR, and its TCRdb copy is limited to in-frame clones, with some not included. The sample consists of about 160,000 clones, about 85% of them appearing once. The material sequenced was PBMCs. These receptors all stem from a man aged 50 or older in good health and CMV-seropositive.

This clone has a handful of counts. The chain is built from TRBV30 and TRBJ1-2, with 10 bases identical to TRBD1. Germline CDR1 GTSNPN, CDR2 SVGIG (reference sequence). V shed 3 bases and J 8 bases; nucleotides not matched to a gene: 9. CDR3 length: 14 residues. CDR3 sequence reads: CAWRGIDRGQGYTF. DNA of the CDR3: TGTGCCTGGAGGGGAATCGACAGGGGGCAAGGCTACACCTTC.

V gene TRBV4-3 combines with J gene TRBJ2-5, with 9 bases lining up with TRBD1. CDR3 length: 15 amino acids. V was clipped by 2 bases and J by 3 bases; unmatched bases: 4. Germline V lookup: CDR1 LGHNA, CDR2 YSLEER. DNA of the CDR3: TGCGCCAGCAGCCAATCTGGGACAGGGAAAGAGACCCAGTACTTC. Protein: CASSQSGTGKETQYF.

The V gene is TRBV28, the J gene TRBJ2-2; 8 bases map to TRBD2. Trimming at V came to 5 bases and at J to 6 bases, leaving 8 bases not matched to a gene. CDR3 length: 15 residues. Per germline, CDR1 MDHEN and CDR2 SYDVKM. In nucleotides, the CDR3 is TGTGCCAGCAGTCCGGGGGGGCCGGTCCCCGGGGAGCTGTTTTTT. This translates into CASSPGGPVPGELFF.

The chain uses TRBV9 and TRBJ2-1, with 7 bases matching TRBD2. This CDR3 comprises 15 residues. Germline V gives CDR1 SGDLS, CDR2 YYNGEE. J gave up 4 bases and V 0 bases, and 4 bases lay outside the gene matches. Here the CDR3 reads CASSVVSGVYNEQFF. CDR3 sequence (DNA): TGTGCCAGCAGCGTAGTAAGCGGGGTATACAATGAGCAGTTCTTC.

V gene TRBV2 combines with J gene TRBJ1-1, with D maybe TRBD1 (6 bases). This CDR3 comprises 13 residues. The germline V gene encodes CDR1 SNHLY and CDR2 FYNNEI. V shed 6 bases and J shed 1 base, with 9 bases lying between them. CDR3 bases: TGTGCCAGCAGCCAGGGGAGGAACACTGAAGCTTTCTTT. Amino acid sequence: CASSQGRNTEAFF.

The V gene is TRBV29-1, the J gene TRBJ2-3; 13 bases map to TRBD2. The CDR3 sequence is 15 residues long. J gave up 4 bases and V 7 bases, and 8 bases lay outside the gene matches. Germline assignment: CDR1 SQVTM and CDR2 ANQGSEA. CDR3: CSGLGTSGRADTQYF. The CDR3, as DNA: TGCAGCGGCCTTGGTACTAGCGGGAGGGCAGATACGCAGTATTTT.

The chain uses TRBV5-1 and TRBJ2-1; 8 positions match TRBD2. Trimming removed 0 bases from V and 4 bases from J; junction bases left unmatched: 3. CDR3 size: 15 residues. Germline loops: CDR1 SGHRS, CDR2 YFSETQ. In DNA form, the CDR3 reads TGCGCCAGCAGCTTGGGACTAGCGTTTTACAATGAGCAGTTCTTC. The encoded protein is CASSLGLAFYNEQFF.

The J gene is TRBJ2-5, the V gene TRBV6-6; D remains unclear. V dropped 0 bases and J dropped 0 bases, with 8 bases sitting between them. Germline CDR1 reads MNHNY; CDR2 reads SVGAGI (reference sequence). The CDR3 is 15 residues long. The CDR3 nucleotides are TGTGCCAGCAGTTACTCGATCAGCGACCAAGAGACCCAGTACTTC. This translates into CASSYSISDQETQYF.

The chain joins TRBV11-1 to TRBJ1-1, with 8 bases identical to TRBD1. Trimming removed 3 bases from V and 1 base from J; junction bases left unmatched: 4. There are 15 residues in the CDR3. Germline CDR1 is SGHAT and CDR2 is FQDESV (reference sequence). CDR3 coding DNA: TGTGCCAGCAGCTTCTGGACAGGGAGGAACACTGAAGCTTTCTTT. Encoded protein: CASSFWTGRNTEAFF.

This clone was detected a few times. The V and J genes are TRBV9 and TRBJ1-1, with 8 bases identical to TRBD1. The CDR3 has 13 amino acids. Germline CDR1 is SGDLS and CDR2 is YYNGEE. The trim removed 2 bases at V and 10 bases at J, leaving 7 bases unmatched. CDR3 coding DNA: TGTGCCAGCAGCGTCGGACAGGGCCACGGAGCTTTCTTT. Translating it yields CASSVGQGHGAFF.

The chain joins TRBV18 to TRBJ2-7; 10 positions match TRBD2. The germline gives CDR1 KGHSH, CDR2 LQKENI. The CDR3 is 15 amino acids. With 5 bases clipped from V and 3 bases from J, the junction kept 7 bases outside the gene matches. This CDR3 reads CASSVSGRVSYEQYF. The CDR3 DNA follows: TGTGCCAGCTCAGTCAGCGGGAGGGTAAGCTACGAGCAGTACTTC. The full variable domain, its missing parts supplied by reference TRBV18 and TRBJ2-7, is NAGVMQNPRHLVRRRGQEARLRCSPMKGHSHVYWYRQLPEEGLKFMVYLQKENIIDESGMPKERFSAEFPKEGPSILRIQQVVRGDSAAYFCASSVSGRVSYEQYFGPGTRLTVT.

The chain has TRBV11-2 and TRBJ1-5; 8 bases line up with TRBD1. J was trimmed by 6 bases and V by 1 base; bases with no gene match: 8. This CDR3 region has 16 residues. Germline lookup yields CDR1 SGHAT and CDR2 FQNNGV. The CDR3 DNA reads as TGTGCCAGCAGCTTAGGCCAGGGGGCATTGATTCAGCCCCAGCATTTT. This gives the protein CASSLGQGALIQPQHF.

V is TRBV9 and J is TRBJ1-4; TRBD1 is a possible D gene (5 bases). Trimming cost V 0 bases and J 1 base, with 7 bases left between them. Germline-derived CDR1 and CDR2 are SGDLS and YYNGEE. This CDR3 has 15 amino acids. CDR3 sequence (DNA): TGTGCCAGCAGCGTAGGCGGGGGAACTAATGAAAAACTGTTTTTT. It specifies CASSVGGGTNEKLFF.

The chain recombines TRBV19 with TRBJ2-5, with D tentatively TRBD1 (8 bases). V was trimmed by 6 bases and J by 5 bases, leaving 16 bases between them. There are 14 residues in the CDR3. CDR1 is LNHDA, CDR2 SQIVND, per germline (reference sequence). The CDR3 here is CASRRTGRGETQYF. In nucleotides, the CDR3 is TGTGCCAGTAGACGGACAGGGCGGGGGGAGACCCAGTACTTC.

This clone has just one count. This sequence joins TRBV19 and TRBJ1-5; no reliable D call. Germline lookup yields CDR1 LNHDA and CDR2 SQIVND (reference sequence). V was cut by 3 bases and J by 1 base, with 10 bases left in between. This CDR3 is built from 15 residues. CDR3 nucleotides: TGTGCCAGTAGTATGAGGGCGGGCAGCAATCAGCCCCAGCATTTT. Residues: CASSMRAGSNQPQHF.

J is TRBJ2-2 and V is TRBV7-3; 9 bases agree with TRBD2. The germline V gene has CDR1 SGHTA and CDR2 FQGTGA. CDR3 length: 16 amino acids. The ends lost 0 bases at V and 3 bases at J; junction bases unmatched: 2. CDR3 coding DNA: TGTGCCAGCAGCTTAACTAGCGGGAGATACACCGGGGAGCTGTTTTTT. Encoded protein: CASSLTSGRYTGELFF.

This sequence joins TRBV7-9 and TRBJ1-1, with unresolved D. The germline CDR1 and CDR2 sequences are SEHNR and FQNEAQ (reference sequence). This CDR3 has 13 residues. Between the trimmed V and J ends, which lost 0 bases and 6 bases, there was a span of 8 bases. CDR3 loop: CASSLAAVPEAFF. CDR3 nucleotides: TGTGCCAGCAGCTTAGCCGCGGTTCCTGAAGCTTTCTTT.

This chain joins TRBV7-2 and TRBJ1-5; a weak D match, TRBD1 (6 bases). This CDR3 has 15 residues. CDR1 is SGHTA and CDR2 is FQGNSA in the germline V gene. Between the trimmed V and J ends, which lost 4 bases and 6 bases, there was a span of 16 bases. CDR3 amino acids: CASSSPTEGGQPQHF. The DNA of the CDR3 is TGTGCCAGCAGCTCTCCGACAGAAGGGGGTCAGCCCCAGCATTTT.